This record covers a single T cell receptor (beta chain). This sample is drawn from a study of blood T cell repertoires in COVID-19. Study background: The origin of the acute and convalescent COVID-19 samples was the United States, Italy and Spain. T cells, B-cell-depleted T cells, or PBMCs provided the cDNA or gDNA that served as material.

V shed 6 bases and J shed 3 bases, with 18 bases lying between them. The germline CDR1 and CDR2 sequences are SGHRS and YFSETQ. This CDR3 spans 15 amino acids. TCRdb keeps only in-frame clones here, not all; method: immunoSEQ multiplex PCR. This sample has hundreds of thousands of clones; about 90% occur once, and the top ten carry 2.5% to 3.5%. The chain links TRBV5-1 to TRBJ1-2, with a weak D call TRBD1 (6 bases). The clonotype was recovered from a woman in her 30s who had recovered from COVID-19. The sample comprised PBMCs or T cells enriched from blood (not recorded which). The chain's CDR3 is CASTLGPGEYYGYTF. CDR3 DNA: TGCGCCAGCACCCTAGGTCCAGGGGAATACTATGGCTACACCTTC.